This T cell receptor (beta chain) was obtained from a study of cytomegalovirus exposure and HLA in healthy donors. Broader study findings: Apart from CMV serostatus, no immune exposure information was available. An analysis that came later showed most CMV-associated TCR beta chains appearing HLA-restricted. It was reported in a later analysis that an Asian-associated ancestry cluster showed fewer N-insertions than the approximately 700-donor mean.

60 Vbeta and 13 Jbeta primers were used in PCR. Produced via immunoSEQ multiplex PCR; TCRdb's table is partial and in-frame only. The table lists about 160,000 clones, around 80% of them singletons. About this clone: What it recognizes is unknown.

V lost 0 bases and J lost 3, with 8 bases in between. CDR1 MNHNY and CDR2 SVGAGI come from the germline V gene (reference sequence). The CDR3 runs to 14 residues. This receptor was identified in a woman younger than 35 in good health and CMV-seronegative. This chain links TRBV6-6 with TRBJ1-2; no reliable D call. Sequenced sample: PBMCs. The CDR3 reads CASSYSGGDYGYTF. CDR3 DNA: TGTGCCAGCAGTTACTCGGGAGGTGACTATGGCTACACCTTC.